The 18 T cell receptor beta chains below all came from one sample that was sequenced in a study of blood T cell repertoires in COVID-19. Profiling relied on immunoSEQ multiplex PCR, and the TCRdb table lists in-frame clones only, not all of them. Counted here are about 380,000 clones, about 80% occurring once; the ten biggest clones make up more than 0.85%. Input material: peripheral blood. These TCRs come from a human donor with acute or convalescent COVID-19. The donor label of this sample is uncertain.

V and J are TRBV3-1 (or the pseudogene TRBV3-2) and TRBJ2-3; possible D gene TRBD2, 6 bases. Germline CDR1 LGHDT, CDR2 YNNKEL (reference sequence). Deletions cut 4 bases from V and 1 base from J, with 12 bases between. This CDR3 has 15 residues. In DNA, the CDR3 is TGTGCCAGCAGCCGTGCCGCTAGCGGCACAGATACGCAGTATTTT. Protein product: CASSRAASGTDTQYF.

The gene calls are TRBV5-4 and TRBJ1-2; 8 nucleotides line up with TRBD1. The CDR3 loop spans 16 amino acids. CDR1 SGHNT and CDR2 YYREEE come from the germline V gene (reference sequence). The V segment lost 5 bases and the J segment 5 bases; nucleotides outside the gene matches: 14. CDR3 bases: TGTGCCAGCAGTGGCCCATTTCCGGGACAGGAATATGGCTACACCTTC. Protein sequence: CASSGPFPGQEYGYTF.

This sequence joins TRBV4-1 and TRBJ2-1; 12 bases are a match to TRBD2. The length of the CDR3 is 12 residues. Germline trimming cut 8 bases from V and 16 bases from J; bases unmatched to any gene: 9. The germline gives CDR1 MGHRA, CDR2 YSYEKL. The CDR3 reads CASGLAGTSGFF. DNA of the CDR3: TGCGCCAGCGGACTAGCGGGAACCAGCGGCTTCTTC.

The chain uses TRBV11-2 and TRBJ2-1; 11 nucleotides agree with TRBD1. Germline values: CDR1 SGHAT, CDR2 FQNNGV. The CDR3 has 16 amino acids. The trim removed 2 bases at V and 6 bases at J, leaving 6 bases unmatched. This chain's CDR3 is CASSLWIGTGGNEQFF. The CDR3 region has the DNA TGTGCCAGCAGCTTATGGATCGGGACAGGGGGCAATGAGCAGTTCTTC.

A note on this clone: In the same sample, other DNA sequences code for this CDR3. CDR3 nucleotide sequence: TGTGCCAGCAGTTTAAGCCAAACTGAAGCTTTCTTT. Translation: CASSLSQTEAFF. The chain couples TRBV28 to TRBJ1-1; D is ambiguous. The germline V gene encodes CDR1 MDHEN and CDR2 SYDVKM. The V end lost 2 bases, the J end lost 5 bases, and 6 bases lay between the germline ends. This CDR3 comprises 12 residues.

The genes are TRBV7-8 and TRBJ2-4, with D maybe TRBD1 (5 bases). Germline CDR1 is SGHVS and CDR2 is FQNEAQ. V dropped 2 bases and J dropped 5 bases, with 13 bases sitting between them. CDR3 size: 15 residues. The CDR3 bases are TGTGCCAGCAGCTTAATTAGGCAGGGTCAAAACATTCAGTACTTC. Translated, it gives CASSLIRQGQNIQYF.

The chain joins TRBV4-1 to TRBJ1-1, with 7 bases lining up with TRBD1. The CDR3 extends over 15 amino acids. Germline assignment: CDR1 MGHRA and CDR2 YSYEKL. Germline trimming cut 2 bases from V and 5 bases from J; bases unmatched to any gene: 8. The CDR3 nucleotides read TGCGCCAGCAGCCAATTCACAGGGGTAGTGACTGAAGCTTTCTTT. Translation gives CASSQFTGVVTEAFF.

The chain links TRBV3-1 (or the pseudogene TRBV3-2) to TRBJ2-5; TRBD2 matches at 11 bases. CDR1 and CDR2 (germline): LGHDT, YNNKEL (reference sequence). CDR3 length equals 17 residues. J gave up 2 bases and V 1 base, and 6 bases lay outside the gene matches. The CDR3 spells CASSQGGTSGSQETQYF. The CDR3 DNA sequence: TGTGCCAGCAGCCAAGGAGGGACTAGCGGCTCGCAAGAGACCCAGTACTTC.

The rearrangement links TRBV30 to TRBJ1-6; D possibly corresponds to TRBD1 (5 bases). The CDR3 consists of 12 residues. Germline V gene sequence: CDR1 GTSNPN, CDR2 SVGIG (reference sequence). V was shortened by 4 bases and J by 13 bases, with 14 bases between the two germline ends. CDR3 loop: CAWNLLGGPLHF. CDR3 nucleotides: TGTGCCTGGAACCTGCTCGGGGGGCCCCTCCACTTT.

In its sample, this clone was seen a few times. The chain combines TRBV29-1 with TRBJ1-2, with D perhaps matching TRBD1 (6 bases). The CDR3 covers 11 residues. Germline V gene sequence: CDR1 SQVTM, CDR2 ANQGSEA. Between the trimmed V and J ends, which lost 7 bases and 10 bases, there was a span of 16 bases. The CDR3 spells CSGGQYNDYTF. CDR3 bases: TGCAGCGGCGGACAGTATAATGACTACACCTTC.

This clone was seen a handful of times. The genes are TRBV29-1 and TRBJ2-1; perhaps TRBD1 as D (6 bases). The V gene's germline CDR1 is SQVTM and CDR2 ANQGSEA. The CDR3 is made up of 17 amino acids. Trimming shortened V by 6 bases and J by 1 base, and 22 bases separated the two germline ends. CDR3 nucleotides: TGCAGCGTCCAATCTGTATACAGGGCATCGTCCTACAATGAGCAGTTCTTC. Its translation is CSVQSVYRASSYNEQFF.

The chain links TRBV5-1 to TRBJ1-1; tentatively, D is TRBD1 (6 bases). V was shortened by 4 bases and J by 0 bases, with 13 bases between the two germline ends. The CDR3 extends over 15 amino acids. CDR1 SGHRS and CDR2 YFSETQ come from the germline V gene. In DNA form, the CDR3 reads TGCGCCAGCAGCGTCTACAGGGAGATGAACACTGAAGCTTTCTTT. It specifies CASSVYREMNTEAFF.

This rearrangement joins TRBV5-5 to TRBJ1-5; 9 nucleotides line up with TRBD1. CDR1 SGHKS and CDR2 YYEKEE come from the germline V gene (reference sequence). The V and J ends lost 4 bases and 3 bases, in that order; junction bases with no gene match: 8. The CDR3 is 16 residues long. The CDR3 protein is CASSRTGDRVNQPQHF. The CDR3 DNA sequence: TGTGCCAGCAGCAGGACAGGGGACCGTGTCAATCAGCCCCAGCATTTT.

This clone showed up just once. Here the CDR3 DNA reads TGCGCCAGCAGCTTGCGCGGGACGGAATATTACAATGAGCAGTTCTTC. This codes for CASSLRGTEYYNEQFF. J is TRBJ2-1 and V is TRBV5-1, with D possibly TRBD2 on 6 matching bases. CDR1 and CDR2 (germline): SGHRS, YFSETQ. The CDR3 spans 16 residues. V was cut by 1 base and J by 4 bases, with 15 bases left in between.

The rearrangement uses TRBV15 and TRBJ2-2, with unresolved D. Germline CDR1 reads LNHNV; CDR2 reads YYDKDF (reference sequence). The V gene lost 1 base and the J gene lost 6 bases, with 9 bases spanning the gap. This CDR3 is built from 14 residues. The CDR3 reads CATSRVGRPGELFF. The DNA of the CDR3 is TGTGCCACCAGCAGAGTTGGCAGGCCCGGGGAGCTGTTTTTT.

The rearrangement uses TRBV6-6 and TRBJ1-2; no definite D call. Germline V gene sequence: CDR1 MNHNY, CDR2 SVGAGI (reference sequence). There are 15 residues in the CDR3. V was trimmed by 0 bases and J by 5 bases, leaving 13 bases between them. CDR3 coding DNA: TGTGCCAGCAGTTACTCGACCGGGATCACTTATGGCTACACCTTC. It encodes CASSYSTGITYGYTF.

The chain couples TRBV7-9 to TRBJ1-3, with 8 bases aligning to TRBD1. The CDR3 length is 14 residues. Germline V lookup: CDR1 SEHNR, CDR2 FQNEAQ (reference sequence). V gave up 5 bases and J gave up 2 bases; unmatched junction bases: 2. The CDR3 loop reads CASSMTGAGNTIYF. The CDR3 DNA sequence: TGTGCCAGCAGCATGACAGGGGCTGGAAACACCATATATTTT. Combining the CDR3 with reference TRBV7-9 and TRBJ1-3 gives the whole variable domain DTGVSQNPRHKITKRGQNVTFRCDPISEHNRLYWYRQTLGQGPEFLTYFQNEAQLEKSRLLSDRFSAERPKGSFSTLEIQRTEQGDSAMYLCASSMTGAGNTIYFGEGSWLTVV.

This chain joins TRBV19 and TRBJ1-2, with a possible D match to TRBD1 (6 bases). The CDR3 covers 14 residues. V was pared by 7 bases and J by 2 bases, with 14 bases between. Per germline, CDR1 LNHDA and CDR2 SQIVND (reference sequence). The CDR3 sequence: CASKSTGVNYGYTF. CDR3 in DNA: TGTGCCAGTAAGTCGACAGGAGTCAACTATGGCTACACCTTC.